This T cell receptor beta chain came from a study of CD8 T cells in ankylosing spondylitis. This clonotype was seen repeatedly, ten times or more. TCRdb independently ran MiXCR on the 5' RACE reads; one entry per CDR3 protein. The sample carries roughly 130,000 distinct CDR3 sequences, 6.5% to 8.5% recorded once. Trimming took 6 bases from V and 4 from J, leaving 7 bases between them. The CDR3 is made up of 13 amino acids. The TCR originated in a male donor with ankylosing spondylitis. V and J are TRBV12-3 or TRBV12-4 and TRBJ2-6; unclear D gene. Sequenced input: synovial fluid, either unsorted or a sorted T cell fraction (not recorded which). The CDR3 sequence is CASRETGANVLTF. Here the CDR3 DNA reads TGTGCCAGCAGAGAAACAGGGGCCAACGTCCTGACTTTC.